This is a list of T cell receptor beta chains from one sample in a study of early T cells in non-severe SARS-CoV-2 infection. TCRdb recomputed calls from the 5' RACE reads with MiXCR, one row per CDR3 protein. The sample lists about 38,000 distinct CDR3 sequences, approximately 4.6% seen once, with about 17% in the top ten. Sequencing was carried out using whole blood. Receptors originate from an adult who was a healthcare worker with PCR-confirmed SARS-CoV-2 infection or an uninfected control (not recorded which). Each CDR3 is given with its conserved first and last residue. Each record gives: V gene, J gene, D gene, clone size, CDR3 DNA, CDR3 protein. D genes are given only for firm matches. Some rows have no size entry. The others give once, few or many, or a class for an expanded clone.

v_call: TRBV24-1
j_call: TRBJ2-7
d_call: TRBD1
clone_size: many
cdr3_nt: TGTGCCACCAGGACAGGGATCTACGAGCAGTACTTC
cdr3_aa: CATRTGIYEQYF

v_call: TRBV19
j_call: TRBJ2-2
d_call: NA
clone_size: many
cdr3_nt: TGTGCCAGTAGTATCGAGGCGGCCGGGGAGCTGTTTTTT
cdr3_aa: CASSIEAAGELFF

v_call: TRBV19
j_call: TRBJ2-5
d_call: TRBD1
clone_size: many
cdr3_nt: TGTGCCAGTAGTCCAAGACAGGGGGCGACGGAGACCCAGTACTTC
cdr3_aa: CASSPRQGATETQYF

v_call: TRBV12-3/TRBV12-4
j_call: TRBJ1-2
d_call: NA
clone_size: few
cdr3_nt: TGTGCCAGCAGTCGGGATTATGTTGGCTACACCTTC
cdr3_aa: CASSRDYVGYTF

v_call: TRBV4-1
j_call: TRBJ1-5
d_call: TRBD1
clone_size: many
cdr3_nt: TGCGCCAGCAGCCAGGGACAGGGGAGCGGTCAGCCCCAGCATTTT
cdr3_aa: CASSQGQGSGQPQHF

v_call: TRBV6-4
j_call: TRBJ2-1
d_call: NA
clone_size: few
cdr3_nt: TGTGCCAGCAGCCTTCTACCCCAGGCCCCCTACAATGAGCAGTTCTTC
cdr3_aa: CASSLLPQAPYNEQFF

v_call: TRBV4-1
j_call: TRBJ2-5
d_call: NA
clone_size: many
cdr3_nt: TGCGCCAGCAGCCCCTCGCGAGAGACCCAGTACTTC
cdr3_aa: CASSPSRETQYF

v_call: TRBV18
j_call: TRBJ2-7
d_call: NA
clone_size: medium-sized
cdr3_nt: TGTGCCAGCTCACCAGGTACACAAACCTACGAGCAGTACTTC
cdr3_aa: CASSPGTQTYEQYF

v_call: TRBV4-2
j_call: TRBJ2-3
d_call: NA
clone_size: few
cdr3_nt: TGTGCCAGCAGCCAAGTCGCCGGTGGAGTCACAGATACGCAGTATTTT
cdr3_aa: CASSQVAGGVTDTQYF

v_call: TRBV30
j_call: TRBJ2-5
d_call: NA
clone_size: many
cdr3_nt: TGTGCCTGGAGTGTACCCCCCAACCAAGAGACCCAGTACTTC
cdr3_aa: CAWSVPPNQETQYF

v_call: TRBV29-1
j_call: TRBJ2-7
d_call: TRBD1
clone_size: many
cdr3_nt: TGCAGCGTTGTGGGACAGGAGACCTCCTACGAGCAGTACTTC
cdr3_aa: CSVVGQETSYEQYF

v_call: TRBV20-1
j_call: TRBJ2-3
d_call: NA
clone_size: many
cdr3_nt: TGCAGTGCTAGGGGTAGCACAGATACGCAGTATTTT
cdr3_aa: CSARGSTDTQYF

v_call: TRBV6-6
j_call: TRBJ2-5
d_call: TRBD2
clone_size: many
cdr3_nt: TGTGCCAGCAGTTACTCGATGAACGGGGGGGAGACCCAGTACTTC
cdr3_aa: CASSYSMNGGETQYF

v_call: TRBV7-9
j_call: TRBJ2-3
d_call: NA
clone_size: many
cdr3_nt: TGTGCCAGCAGCTTTCGTTGGGCAGGGTCAGATACGCAGTATTTT
cdr3_aa: CASSFRWAGSDTQYF

v_call: TRBV6-1
j_call: TRBJ1-1
d_call: NA
clone_size: many
cdr3_nt: TGTGCCAGCAGTTACTCCGGGGCAGAAGCTTTCTTT
cdr3_aa: CASSYSGAEAFF

v_call: TRBV5-5
j_call: TRBJ2-2
d_call: TRBD1
clone_size: NA
cdr3_nt: TGTGCCAGCAGCTTGGCAGGGGGCCGTAACACCGGGGAGCTGTTTTTT
cdr3_aa: CASSLAGGRNTGELFF

v_call: TRBV19
j_call: TRBJ1-5
d_call: NA
clone_size: NA
cdr3_nt: TGTGCCAGTAGTATAGATTGGCCTGAAAATAGCAATCAGCCCCAGCATTTT
cdr3_aa: CASSIDWPENSNQPQHF

v_call: TRBV6-5
j_call: TRBJ2-3
d_call: NA
clone_size: many
cdr3_nt: TGTGCCAGCAGGGCGGGACGGGATACGCAGTATTTT
cdr3_aa: CASRAGRDTQYF

v_call: TRBV10-3
j_call: TRBJ2-3
d_call: TRBD2
clone_size: many
cdr3_nt: TGTGCCATCAGTCAAGCGGGGGAGGCAGATACGCAGTATTTT
cdr3_aa: CAISQAGEADTQYF

v_call: TRBV10-2
j_call: TRBJ2-7
d_call: NA
clone_size: many
cdr3_nt: TGCGCCAGCTCTACGGGGGAGAGCTACGAGCAGTACTTC
cdr3_aa: CASSTGESYEQYF

v_call: TRBV4-2
j_call: TRBJ1-6
d_call: NA
clone_size: many
cdr3_nt: TGTGCCAGCAGCCAAGAAATGGGCCCGAATTCACCCCTCCACTTT
cdr3_aa: CASSQEMGPNSPLHF

v_call: TRBV7-9
j_call: TRBJ2-5
d_call: TRBD1
clone_size: many
cdr3_nt: TGTGCCAGCAGTCCCGACAGGGGATGGGAGACCCAGTACTTC
cdr3_aa: CASSPDRGWETQYF

v_call: TRBV12-3/TRBV12-4
j_call: TRBJ2-5
d_call: TRBD2
clone_size: many
cdr3_nt: TGTGCCAGCAGTCCTCTTAACCTACTAGCGGGAGAAGAGACCCAGTACTTC
cdr3_aa: CASSPLNLLAGEETQYF

v_call: TRBV2
j_call: TRBJ1-2
d_call: TRBD1
clone_size: many
cdr3_nt: TGTGCCAGCCGAGATGGACAGGGTCTTGGAGGCTACACCTTC
cdr3_aa: CASRDGQGLGGYTF

v_call: TRBV5-1
j_call: TRBJ1-1
d_call: NA
clone_size: many
cdr3_nt: TGCGCCAGCAGCTTCACAGGGACTGCTGAAGCTTTCTTT
cdr3_aa: CASSFTGTAEAFF

v_call: TRBV6-1
j_call: TRBJ2-7
d_call: NA
clone_size: many
cdr3_nt: TGTGCCAGCAGTGAAAGGGGGAGAGACGAGCAGTACTTC
cdr3_aa: CASSERGRDEQYF

v_call: TRBV7-2
j_call: TRBJ2-3
d_call: TRBD2
clone_size: many
cdr3_nt: TGTGCCAGCAGCGGAGCGGGGGTCATAGGTACGCAGTATTTT
cdr3_aa: CASSGAGVIGTQYF

v_call: TRBV7-9
j_call: TRBJ2-7
d_call: TRBD2
clone_size: NA
cdr3_nt: TGTGCCAGCAGCCATGGGACTAGACTTGAGCAGTACTTC
cdr3_aa: CASSHGTRLEQYF

v_call: TRBV5-4
j_call: TRBJ1-1
d_call: NA
clone_size: many
cdr3_nt: TGTGCCAGCAGCTTGATGGGAGACACTGAAGCTTTCTTT
cdr3_aa: CASSLMGDTEAFF

v_call: TRBV30
j_call: TRBJ1-1
d_call: NA
clone_size: few
cdr3_nt: TGTGCCTGTCATCGTCCGGGACGGCAGAACACTGAAGCTTTCTTT
cdr3_aa: CACHRPGRQNTEAFF

v_call: TRBV18
j_call: TRBJ1-1
d_call: NA
clone_size: many
cdr3_nt: TGTGCCAGCTCACCACTACAGGGAGGGAACACTGAAGCTTTCTTT
cdr3_aa: CASSPLQGGNTEAFF

v_call: TRBV19
j_call: TRBJ2-6
d_call: NA
clone_size: many
cdr3_nt: TGTGCCAGTACGGGACAAAGTGGGGCCAACGTCCTGACTTTC
cdr3_aa: CASTGQSGANVLTF

v_call: TRBV10-2
j_call: TRBJ1-1
d_call: NA
clone_size: NA
cdr3_nt: TGCGCCAGCAGTGAGCAGGGAGGGAAAGCTTTCTTT
cdr3_aa: CASSEQGGKAFF

v_call: TRBV29-1
j_call: TRBJ1-2
d_call: NA
clone_size: many
cdr3_nt: TGCAGCGTTGTCGAGCCCCACCGGGCCTATGGCTACACCTTC
cdr3_aa: CSVVEPHRAYGYTF